This T cell receptor beta chain was observed in a study of CD8 T cells in Susac syndrome. The RNA input was about 0.5 to 1 ug, and it was reverse transcribed with random hexamers. TCRdb used MiXCR to reprocess the immunoSEQ multiplex PCR reads, holding one entry per CDR3 protein. The table records 250,000 to 350,000 distinct CDR3 sequences, about 85% of them present only once. Only one count was recorded for this clonotype. This clonotype was sampled from a human donor with multiple sclerosis. The sequenced sample was CD8+ T cells from PBMCs.

The CDR3 here is CATGRGTDTQYF. The CDR3 region has the DNA TGTGCCACCGGTCGGGGCACAGATACGCAGTATTTT. This rearrangement joins TRBV27 to TRBJ2-3; D is uncertain. The germline V and J ends were trimmed by 10 bases and 1 base, with 9 bases remaining between them. The CDR3 sequence is 12 residues long. Germline-derived CDR1 and CDR2 are MNHEY and SMNVEV (reference sequence).